These 14 T cell receptor beta chains were all obtained from the same sample, sequenced in a study of cytomegalovirus exposure and HLA in healthy donors. The PCR contained 60 Vbeta and 13 Jbeta primers. Data came from immunoSEQ multiplex PCR; TCRdb stores just in-frame clones and leaves some out. The data hold approximately 100,000 clones, with roughly a tenth observed a single time. The source material was PBMCs. Receptor source: a man aged 35-49 years in good health and CMV-seropositive.

This clone was counted between two and nine times. V and J are TRBV5-5 and TRBJ1-2; D is uncertain. The CDR3 totals 13 residues. The V end lost 1 base, the J end lost 2 bases, and 6 bases lay between the germline ends. The V gene's germline CDR1 is SGHKS and CDR2 YYEKEE (reference sequence). In DNA form, the CDR3 reads TGTGCCAGCAGCTTGACACAGAACTATGGCTACACCTTC. Its protein is CASSLTQNYGYTF.

In DNA form, the CDR3 reads TGTGCCAGCTCACCGGGGACAGGCGAAAAACTGTTTTTT. Translating gives CASSPGTGEKLFF. This chain links TRBV18 with TRBJ1-4, with 8 bases lining up with TRBD1. The ends lost 3 bases at V and 8 bases at J; junction bases unmatched: 2. Germline V CDR1 and CDR2: KGHSH, LQKENI. CDR3 length: 13 residues.

In its sample, this clone was seen a few times. The V gene is TRBV25-1, the J gene TRBJ2-3, with TRBD2 identical over 9 bases. The J segment lost 2 bases and the V segment lost 6 bases, leaving 6 bases of the junction unmatched. The CDR3 loop spans 15 amino acids. Germline V gives CDR1 MGHDK, CDR2 SYGVNS. The CDR3 DNA reads TGTGCCAGCAGCTCACTAGCGGGTTACACAGATACGCAGTATTTT. Protein product: CASSSLAGYTDTQYF.

CDR3 in DNA: TGCGCCAGCAGCTCCAGCTACGGGGTTAACTATGGCTACACCTTC. It codes for CASSSSYGVNYGYTF. The J gene is TRBJ1-2, the V gene TRBV5-1; D ambiguous. The V gene's germline CDR1 is SGHRS and CDR2 YFSETQ. V was trimmed by 3 bases and J by 1 base, leaving 13 bases between them. The CDR3 is made up of 15 amino acids.

This clone was counted a few times. The chain couples TRBV29-1 to TRBJ2-1; tentatively, D is TRBD2 (6 bases). The CDR3 covers 14 residues. Trimming left V 5 bases short and J 9 bases short, with 20 bases between. CDR1 is SQVTM, CDR2 ANQGSEA, per germline. The CDR3 sequence is CSVNQAGGVGEQFF. CDR3 DNA: TGCAGCGTTAACCAGGCCGGAGGGGTGGGTGAGCAGTTCTTC.

This clone was picked up a small number of times. CDR3 DNA: TGTGCCACCAGGCGGGGGGGGGACGAGACCCAGTACTTC. Translation gives CATRRGGDETQYF. The V and J genes are TRBV15 and TRBJ2-5, with TRBD2 identical over 9 bases. This CDR3 has 13 amino acids. Germline CDR1 and CDR2: LNHNV and YYDKDF (reference sequence). V lost 6 bases and J lost 5; bases outside the gene matches: 4.

The rearrangement links TRBV5-1 to TRBJ1-2; a possible D gene is TRBD1 (5 bases). Looked up from germline, CDR1 is SGHRS and CDR2 is YFSETQ. Deletions cut 4 bases from V and 8 bases from J, with 21 bases between. The CDR3 totals 15 residues. The CDR3 DNA sequence: TGCGCCAGCAGCCCCCAGGGCAGGGATGGAGACGGCTACACCTTC. It specifies CASSPQGRDGDGYTF.

This sequence joins TRBV7-9 and TRBJ1-4, with D possibly being TRBD1 (6 bases). Trimming removed 6 bases from V and 0 bases from J, with 23 bases in between. This CDR3 contains 19 residues. The germline CDR1 and CDR2 sequences are SEHNR and FQNEAQ (reference sequence). CDR3 region: CASRDYREGGGATNEKLFF. The CDR3 DNA reads TGTGCCAGCAGGGATTACAGGGAGGGAGGAGGTGCAACTAATGAAAAACTGTTTTTT.

This clone was seen only a few times. This chain connects TRBV27 to TRBJ2-1, with 9 bases matching TRBD1. Germline CDR1 MNHEY, CDR2 SMNVEV (reference sequence). The CDR3 contains 15 residues. Unmatched junction bases numbered 8, after V lost 4 bases and J lost 7 bases. Written as DNA, the CDR3 is TGTGCCAGCAGTTCACGGACAGGGGTTGTTAATGAGCAGTTCTTC. Translating gives CASSSRTGVVNEQFF.

This clone showed up just a few times. The rearrangement joins TRBV5-6 to TRBJ2-1, with TRBD2 matching over 9 bases. V lost 0 bases, J lost 4 bases, and 5 bases stayed unmatched. The germline V gene has CDR1 SGHDT and CDR2 YYEEEE. This CDR3 is 16 amino acids long. CDR3 sequence reads: CASSLGSGSTYNEQFF. CDR3 nucleotide sequence: TGTGCCAGCAGCTTGGGTAGCGGGAGTACTTACAATGAGCAGTTCTTC.

The sample holds a few counts of this clone. The CDR3 DNA follows: TGCGCCAGCAGCTCCGGACAGGGAGGTGAGAATTCACCCCTCCACTTT. Protein product: CASSSGQGGENSPLHF. V is TRBV5-1 and J is TRBJ1-6; 8 bases are a match to TRBD1. CDR3 size: 16 residues. The V gene's germline CDR1 is SGHRS and CDR2 YFSETQ. With V trimmed by 3 bases and J by 7 bases, 9 bases remained unmatched. Filled out from reference TRBV5-1 and TRBJ1-6, the complete variable domain reads KAGVTQTPRYLIKTRGQQVTLSCSPISGHRSVSWYQQTPGQGLQFLFEYFSETQRNKGNFPGRFSGRQFSNSRSEMNVSTLELGDSALYLCASSSGQGGENSPLHFGNGTRLTVT.

The CDR3 protein is CASRTLAGGEETQYF. CDR3 nucleotide sequence: TGTGCCAGCAGAACCCTAGCGGGAGGGGAAGAGACCCAGTACTTC. The rearrangement uses TRBV6-6 and TRBJ2-5, with TRBD2 identical over 12 bases. The junction had 5 bases not matched to a gene; V was cut back by 6 bases and J by 3 bases. Germline V gene data show CDR1 as MNHNY and CDR2 as SVGAGI (reference sequence). The CDR3 consists of 15 residues.

This clone was counted between two and nine times. CDR3 nucleotides: TGCGCCAGCAGCCACCGACTTAACACCGGGGAGCTGTTTTTT. Residues: CASSHRLNTGELFF. The J gene is TRBJ2-2, the V gene TRBV4-3; no definite D call. The germline V and J ends were trimmed by 3 bases and 2 bases, with 7 bases remaining between them. The CDR3 is 14 amino acids. CDR1 LGHNA and CDR2 YSLEER come from the germline V gene.

This clone showed up just a few times. The gene calls are TRBV15 and TRBJ2-7; D not resolved. The CDR3 covers 15 residues. The germline gives CDR1 LNHNV, CDR2 YYDKDF (reference sequence). Trimming left V 0 bases short and J 3 bases short, with 12 bases between. The CDR3 coding sequence is TGTGCCACCAGCAGAGACGGTTGGGCACTCTACGAGCAGTACTTC. This translates into CATSRDGWALYEQYF.